The rows below give T cell receptor beta chains drawn from one sample of a study of blood T cell repertoires in COVID-19. Clones were read by immunoSEQ multiplex PCR, and TCRdb kept only the in-frame ones, dropping some. The sample records 150,000 to 200,000 clones, less than 90% being singletons. Sequenced material: peripheral blood. The origin of the receptors is an older man with active or convalescent COVID-19. Both conserved end residues are part of each CDR3. Fields, in order: D gene, V gene, J gene, CDR3 length, clone size, CDR3 DNA, CDR3 protein. The D gene is left open where the match is weak. Clone size is shown for a subset of rows, as once, few, many or a class of expanded clone.

D: TRBD2
V: TRBV7-9
J: TRBJ2-3
length: 15
size: NA
DNA: TGTGCCAGCAGCTTAGTCAGCGGGAGTTCAGATACGCAGTATTTT
CDR3: CASSLVSGSSDTQYF

D: NA
V: TRBV28
J: TRBJ2-7
length: 15
size: NA
DNA: TGTGCCAGCAGTTTAGATTGGCAGGGTGGATACGAGCAGTACTTC
CDR3: CASSLDWQGGYEQYF

D: NA
V: TRBV5-1
J: TRBJ2-2
length: 14
size: NA
DNA: TGCGCCAGCAGCGAGGACTCCGGGACCGGGGAGCTGTTTTTT
CDR3: CASSEDSGTGELFF

D: NA
V: TRBV20-1
J: TRBJ1-3
length: 15
size: NA
DNA: TGCAGTGCTAGTCTCCTGGCGGGCTCTGGAAACACCATATATTTT
CDR3: CSASLLAGSGNTIYF

D: TRBD2
V: TRBV3-1/TRBV3-2
J: TRBJ2-2
length: 15
size: NA
DNA: TGTGCCAGCAGCCAACAACTAGCGGGGTTTGGGGAGCTGTTTTTT
CDR3: CASSQQLAGFGELFF

D: TRBD1
V: TRBV19
J: TRBJ1-5
length: 17
size: NA
DNA: TGTGCCAGTAGTGCTCCGGGACAGGGGGTTAGCAATCAGCCCCAGCATTTT
CDR3: CASSAPGQGVSNQPQHF

D: TRBD2
V: TRBV11-2
J: TRBJ2-5
length: 18
size: NA
DNA: TGTGCCAGCAGCTTAGCCGACCCTCGGGGGGGGAACAGTAAGACCCAGTACTTC
CDR3: CASSLADPRGGNSKTQYF

D: TRBD2
V: TRBV4-3
J: TRBJ2-1
length: 16
size: NA
DNA: TGCGCCAGCAGCCAAGATGGAAGCGGGGGGCGTAGTGAGCAGTTCTTC
CDR3: CASSQDGSGGRSEQFF

D: NA
V: TRBV28
J: TRBJ1-1
length: 12
size: NA
DNA: TGTGCCAGCACCCTCGGGTCCACTGAAGCTTTCTTT
CDR3: CASTLGSTEAFF

D: TRBD2
V: TRBV5-1
J: TRBJ2-3
length: 14
size: few
DNA: TGCGCCAGCAGCTACGGGGGGGCGGCAGATACGCAGTATTTT
CDR3: CASSYGGAADTQYF

D: TRBD2
V: TRBV19
J: TRBJ2-1
length: 18
size: NA
DNA: TGTGCCAGTAGTATTAAAGAACTAGCGGGAGGCCCATACAATGAGCAGTTCTTC
CDR3: CASSIKELAGGPYNEQFF

D: TRBD2
V: TRBV5-1
J: TRBJ2-1
length: 21
size: few
DNA: TGCGCCAGCAGCTTGTTGGGTCAGACTAGCGGGAGGTGGGTTATTTACAATGAGCAGTTCTTC
CDR3: CASSLLGQTSGRWVIYNEQFF

D: NA
V: TRBV2
J: TRBJ2-5
length: 12
size: NA
DNA: TGTGCCAGCAAGGGAGATTTGGAGACCCAGTACTTC
CDR3: CASKGDLETQYF

D: NA
V: TRBV5-1
J: TRBJ2-7
length: 15
size: NA
DNA: TGCGCCAGCAGCTTGGTCGGGGTCTCCTCCCACGAGCAGTACTTC
CDR3: CASSLVGVSSHEQYF

D: NA
V: TRBV23-1
J: TRBJ2-7
length: 15
size: NA
DNA: TGCGCCAGCAGTCAATCCGGTAGCGGCTTATACGAGCAGTACTTC
CDR3: CASSQSGSGLYEQYF

D: TRBD1
V: TRBV6-5
J: TRBJ1-4
length: 15
size: NA
DNA: TGTGCCAGCAGGTCCCGAGGGGGCGATGGTGAAAAACTGTTTTTT
CDR3: CASRSRGGDGEKLFF

D: NA
V: TRBV6-5
J: TRBJ1-6
length: 16
size: once
DNA: TGTGCCAGCAGTTACGAAAGGGGGGGTGGGAATTCACCCCTCCACTTT
CDR3: CASSYERGGGNSPLHF

D: TRBD1
V: TRBV12-3/TRBV12-4
J: TRBJ1-1
length: 13
size: NA
DNA: TGTGCCAGCAGTTTAAGGCAGGGGGCTGAAGCTTTCTTT
CDR3: CASSLRQGAEAFF

D: NA
V: TRBV10-3
J: TRBJ2-7
length: 16
size: NA
DNA: TGTGCCATCAGTCCCCCCGTAGGTCAGGGGCCGGGCGAGCAGTACTTC
CDR3: CAISPPVGQGPGEQYF

D: NA
V: TRBV24-1
J: TRBJ2-5
length: 14
size: NA
DNA: TGTGCCACCAGTGCCCACGGGGGAGACTCGACCCAGTACTTC
CDR3: CATSAHGGDSTQYF

D: NA
V: TRBV30
J: TRBJ2-1
length: 15
size: NA
DNA: TGTGCCTGGAGTGTAGGAGCCCAGGGCGGATGGGAGCAGTTCTTC
CDR3: CAWSVGAQGGWEQFF

D: NA
V: TRBV30
J: TRBJ2-2
length: 16
size: NA
DNA: TGTGCCTGGAGTGTACGTCTGGGACACCCAAACCGGGAGCTGTTTTTT
CDR3: CAWSVRLGHPNRELFF

D: NA
V: TRBV18
J: TRBJ1-2
length: 14
size: NA
DNA: TGTGCCAGCTCACCTACGACAGGTTACTATGGCTACACCTTC
CDR3: CASSPTTGYYGYTF

D: TRBD1
V: TRBV18
J: TRBJ1-5
length: 15
size: NA
DNA: TGTGCCAGCTCACCAGGGACAGGGGGCGGCCAGCCCCAGCATTTT
CDR3: CASSPGTGGGQPQHF

D: TRBD1
V: TRBV19
J: TRBJ2-1
length: 15
size: NA
DNA: TGTGCCAGTAGTACCCCTGCGCTCCCGGGACAGGAACAGTTCTTC
CDR3: CASSTPALPGQEQFF

D: TRBD1
V: TRBV19
J: TRBJ1-2
length: 19
size: NA
DNA: TGTGCCAGTAGTATAAGGCCGGGACAGACCCCCACCACAGACTATGGCTACACCTTC
CDR3: CASSIRPGQTPTTDYGYTF

D: TRBD2
V: TRBV19
J: TRBJ2-3
length: 15
size: NA
DNA: TGTGCCAGTAGGCCTCCGGGACTAGCAACAGATACGCAGTATTTT
CDR3: CASRPPGLATDTQYF

D: TRBD1
V: TRBV4-1
J: TRBJ1-4
length: 16
size: NA
DNA: TGCGCCAGCAGCCAAGTATTCGGGACAGTCAATGAAAAACTGTTTTTT
CDR3: CASSQVFGTVNEKLFF

D: NA
V: TRBV27
J: TRBJ2-3
length: 13
size: NA
DNA: TGTGCCAGCAGGGACAGCAACACAGATACGCAGTATTTT
CDR3: CASRDSNTDTQYF

D: TRBD1
V: TRBV3-1/TRBV3-2
J: TRBJ2-7
length: 12
size: NA
DNA: TGTGCCAGCAGCCAGATTACAGGGGGGCAGTACTTC
CDR3: CASSQITGGQYF

D: NA
V: TRBV28
J: TRBJ1-5
length: 16
size: NA
DNA: TGTGCCAGCAGTTTCGCCTCTCAGGGTAGCAATCAGCCCCAGCATTTT
CDR3: CASSFASQGSNQPQHF

D: NA
V: TRBV28
J: TRBJ2-6
length: 16
size: few
DNA: TGTGCCAGCAGTCCGGCGCGGAGTTCTGGGGCCAACGTCCTGACTTTC
CDR3: CASSPARSSGANVLTF

D: TRBD1
V: TRBV19
J: TRBJ1-2
length: 15
size: NA
DNA: TGTGCCAGTAGCCCACAGGGGGCCCTCGGCTATGGCTACACCTTC
CDR3: CASSPQGALGYGYTF

D: NA
V: TRBV30
J: TRBJ2-5
length: 14
size: NA
DNA: TGTGCCTGGAGTCTCGACTGGACAGTGGGAATACAGTACTTC
CDR3: CAWSLDWTVGIQYF

D: NA
V: TRBV3-1/TRBV3-2
J: TRBJ2-7
length: 12
size: NA
DNA: TGTGCCAGCAGCCCACACCCTGGCGAGCAGTACTTC
CDR3: CASSPHPGEQYF

D: NA
V: TRBV5-1
J: TRBJ1-2
length: 14
size: NA
DNA: TGCGCCAGCAGCTTGGGGCAAACCACCTATGGCTACACCTTC
CDR3: CASSLGQTTYGYTF

D: NA
V: TRBV19
J: TRBJ2-1
length: 16
size: NA
DNA: TGTGCCAGTAGTATAGTTCCACAGACAGCAGTGATTGAGCAGTTCTTC
CDR3: CASSIVPQTAVIEQFF

D: TRBD1
V: TRBV27
J: TRBJ1-6
length: 14
size: NA
DNA: TGTGCCAGCAGTTTATCGACAGGGTTTTTTCTCCTCCACTTT
CDR3: CASSLSTGFFLLHF

D: NA
V: TRBV5-1
J: TRBJ2-5
length: 13
size: NA
DNA: TGCGCCAGCAGCCCCATAGGCAGGGAGACCCAGTACTTC
CDR3: CASSPIGRETQYF

D: NA
V: TRBV18
J: TRBJ2-7
length: 14
size: NA
DNA: TGTGCCAGCTCACCACAAACAGTGGCCTACGAGCAGTACTTC
CDR3: CASSPQTVAYEQYF

D: NA
V: TRBV9
J: TRBJ2-5
length: 15
size: NA
DNA: TGTGCCAGCAGCGTAGGGACGAGCGGGCAAGAGACCCAGTACTTC
CDR3: CASSVGTSGQETQYF